Listed here is a single TCR beta chain. This entry is derived from a study of CD4+ T cells in melanoma. The germline V gene has CDR1 KGHSH and CDR2 LQKENI. The CDR3 runs 12 residues. V shed 9 bases and J shed 0 bases, with 5 bases lying between them. TCRdb's table, derived via immunoSEQ multiplex PCR, lists solely in-frame clones and lacks some. The sample holds about 11,000 clones, 66% seen once. The sequence was obtained from a human donor with melanoma. This chain links TRBV18 with TRBJ1-4, with unresolved D. The sample consisted of cells from a culture (not recorded whether cultured in vitro). The CDR3 sequence: CASSATNEKLFF. The CDR3 nucleotides are TGTGCCAGTTCTGCAACTAATGAAAAACTGTTTTTT.